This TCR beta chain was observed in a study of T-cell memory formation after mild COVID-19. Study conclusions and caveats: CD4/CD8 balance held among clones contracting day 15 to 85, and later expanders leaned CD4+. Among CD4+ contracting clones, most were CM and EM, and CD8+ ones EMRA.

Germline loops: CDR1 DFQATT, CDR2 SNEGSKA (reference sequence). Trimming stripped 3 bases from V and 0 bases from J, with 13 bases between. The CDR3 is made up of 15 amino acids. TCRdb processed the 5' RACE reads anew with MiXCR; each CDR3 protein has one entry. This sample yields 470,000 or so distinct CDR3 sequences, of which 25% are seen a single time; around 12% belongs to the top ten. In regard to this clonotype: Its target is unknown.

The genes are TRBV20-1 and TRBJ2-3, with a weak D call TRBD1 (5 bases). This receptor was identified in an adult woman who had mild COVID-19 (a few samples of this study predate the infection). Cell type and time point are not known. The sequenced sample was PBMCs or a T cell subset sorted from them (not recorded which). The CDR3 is CSASFTRTSTDTQYF. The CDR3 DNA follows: TGCAGTGCTAGTTTCACGCGGACAAGCACAGATACGCAGTATTTT.